Following are 9 T cell receptor beta chains from one sample sequenced in a study of cytomegalovirus exposure and HLA in healthy donors. A multiplex PCR was run with 60 Vbeta primers and 13 Jbeta primers. Sequencing used immunoSEQ multiplex PCR; TCRdb keeps in-frame clones, though not all of them. Among approximately 180,000 clones listed, about three quarters were seen once. Source material: PBMCs. The source is a man aged 35-49 years in good health and CMV-seropositive.

The chain uses TRBV18 and TRBJ2-3, with 8 bases matching TRBD1. After removal of 4 bases from V and 6 bases from J, the junction contained 6 bases not matched to a gene. The CDR3 loop spans 14 amino acids. In germline, CDR1 is KGHSH, CDR2 LQKENI. CDR3 protein: CASSLGTGFDTQYF. The CDR3 region has the DNA TGTGCCAGCTCACTCGGGACAGGATTTGATACGCAGTATTTT.

The V gene is TRBV29-1, the J gene TRBJ2-7, with D perhaps matching TRBD2 (6 bases). Trimming took 7 bases from V and 2 from J, leaving 15 bases between them. Germline CDR1 and CDR2: SQVTM and ANQGSEA. The CDR3 covers 13 residues. The CDR3: CSAGRGGTYEQYF. As DNA, the CDR3 is TGCAGCGCCGGACGTGGCGGGACCTACGAGCAGTACTTC.

The chain employs TRBV5-1 and TRBJ2-7; 10 bases are shared with TRBD2. The CDR3 sequence is 16 residues long. V was clipped by 4 bases and J by 5 bases; unmatched bases: 12. The germline gives CDR1 SGHRS, CDR2 YFSETQ. CDR3 amino acids: CASSTAIGTSANEQYF. The CDR3 nucleotides read TGCGCCAGCAGCACAGCGATCGGGACTAGCGCCAACGAGCAGTACTTC.

This chain joins TRBV10-3 and TRBJ2-5; weak D call: TRBD1 (6 bases). V gave up 3 bases and J gave up 1 base, with 9 bases separating them. The CDR3 extends over 14 amino acids. Looked up from germline, CDR1 is ENHRY and CDR2 is SYGVKD. CDR3: CAISERDTQETQYF. In nucleotides, the CDR3 is TGTGCCATCAGTGAACGGGACACCCAAGAGACCCAGTACTTC.

The V call is TRBV4-2, the J call TRBJ2-7; 10 bases are a match to TRBD2. The CDR3 covers 16 residues. CDR1 LGHNA and CDR2 YNFKEQ come from the germline V gene. Trimming took 4 bases from V and 6 from J; bases not matched to a gene: 12. This chain's CDR3 is CASSPGESGTSAEQYF. In DNA, the CDR3 is TGTGCCAGCAGCCCAGGGGAATCCGGGACTAGCGCCGAGCAGTACTTC.

CDR3 sequence reads: CASSQDLRTGRGEAFF. The CDR3 DNA is TGTGCCAGCAGCCAAGATCTCAGAACAGGGAGGGGAGAAGCTTTCTTT. The J gene is TRBJ1-1, the V gene TRBV14, with a tentative D call TRBD1 (6 bases). There are 16 residues in the CDR3. Germline V lookup: CDR1 SGHDN, CDR2 FVKESK. With 0 bases removed from V and 8 bases from J, the gap between germline ends came to 19 bases.

The chain joins TRBV27 to TRBJ2-1; 11 bases agree with TRBD2. The CDR3 is 16 amino acids. Losses at the gene ends were 2 bases for V and 8 bases for J; bases not matched to a gene: 8. Germline CDR1 is MNHEY and CDR2 is SMNVEV (reference sequence). DNA for the CDR3: TGTGCCAGCAGTTTAACCCGACTAGCGGGAAACTATGAGCAGTTCTTC. Translation gives CASSLTRLAGNYEQFF.

This chain connects TRBV2 to TRBJ2-7; 12 bases line up with TRBD2. Per the germline V gene, CDR1 is SNHLY and CDR2 is FYNNEI. J was trimmed by 6 bases and V by 3 bases; bases with no gene match: 9. The CDR3 consists of 16 residues. The CDR3 bases are TGTGCCAGCAGTGATCCACCGACTAGCGGGAGACGCGAGCAGTACTTC. Translating it yields CASSDPPTSGRREQYF.

This clone was recorded a few times. This sequence joins TRBV4-1 and TRBJ1-2; TRBD1 agrees at 8 bases. The germline gives CDR1 MGHRA, CDR2 YSYEKL. Germline trimming cut 1 base from V and 1 base from J; bases unmatched to any gene: 11. This CDR3 region has 18 residues. The CDR3 loop reads CASSQGLTGVAVNYGYTF. CDR3 bases: TGCGCCAGCAGCCAAGGGTTGACAGGGGTCGCCGTTAACTATGGCTACACCTTC.